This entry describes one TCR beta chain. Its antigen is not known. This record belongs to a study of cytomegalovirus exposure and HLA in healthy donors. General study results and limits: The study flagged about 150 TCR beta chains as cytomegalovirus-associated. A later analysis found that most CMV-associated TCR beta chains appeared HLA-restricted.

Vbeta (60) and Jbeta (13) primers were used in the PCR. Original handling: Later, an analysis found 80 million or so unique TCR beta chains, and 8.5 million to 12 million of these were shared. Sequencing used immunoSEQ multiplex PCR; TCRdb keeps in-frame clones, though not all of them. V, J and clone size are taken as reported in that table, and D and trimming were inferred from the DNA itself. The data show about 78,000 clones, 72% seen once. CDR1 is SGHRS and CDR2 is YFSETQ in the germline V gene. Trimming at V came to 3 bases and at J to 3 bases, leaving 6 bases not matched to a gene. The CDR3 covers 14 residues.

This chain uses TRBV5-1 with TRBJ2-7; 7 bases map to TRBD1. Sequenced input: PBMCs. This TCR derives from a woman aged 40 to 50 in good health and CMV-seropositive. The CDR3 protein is CASSSSGQYYEQYF. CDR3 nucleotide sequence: TGCGCCAGCAGCTCCTCGGGACAGTACTACGAGCAGTACTTC.